A single sample gave rise to the 2 T cell receptor beta chains below, sequenced in a study of control samples from healthy donors and cancer patients. The assay was immunoSEQ multiplex PCR, and TCRdb's table has in-frame clones only and misses some. The sample carries roughly 100,000 clones, around 88% recorded once. What was sequenced was PBMCs. These receptors came from a man in his fifties or sixties with lung cancer.

The CDR3 coding sequence is TGTGCCAGCAGTCCGCGACAGAACACTGAAGCTTTCTTT. This sequence encodes CASSPRQNTEAFF. The chain joins TRBV12-3 or TRBV12-4 to TRBJ1-1; no clear D. This CDR3 comprises 13 residues. Trimming took off 5 bases at V and 1 base at J, with 8 bases between the two ends.

The V call is TRBV4-2, the J call TRBJ1-2; 8 nucleotides line up with TRBD1. This CDR3 is built from 18 residues. Germline V gene data show CDR1 as LGHNA and CDR2 as YNFKEQ. V lost 3 bases, J lost 0 bases, and 12 bases stayed unmatched. Here the CDR3 reads CASSHQGQGAEANYGYTF. The CDR3, as DNA: TGTGCCAGCAGCCACCAGGGGCAGGGGGCTGAAGCTAACTATGGCTACACCTTC.